The 8 T cell receptor beta chains reported below all come from one sample, sequenced in a study of blood T cell repertoires in COVID-19. Produced via immunoSEQ multiplex PCR; TCRdb's table is partial and in-frame only. The sample has roughly 300,000 clones, 87% seen once. The specimen sequenced was PBMCs or T cells enriched from blood (not recorded which). Receptors were obtained from a woman aged 25 to 39 who had recovered from COVID-19.

The rearrangement uses TRBV5-1 and TRBJ2-7; D remains unclear. Trimming shortened V by 0 bases and J by 7 bases, and 11 bases separated the two germline ends. The germline CDR1 and CDR2 sequences are SGHRS and YFSETQ. The CDR3 has 13 amino acids. CDR3 residues: CASSLDGFWEQYF. CDR3 DNA: TGCGCCAGCAGCTTGGACGGGTTTTGGGAGCAGTACTTC.

This chain joins TRBV6-6 and TRBJ2-4; tentative D call: TRBD2 (6 bases). Germline V gives CDR1 MNHNY, CDR2 SVGAGI (reference sequence). Trimming shortened V by 2 bases and J by 5 bases, and 10 bases separated the two germline ends. The CDR3 loop spans 14 amino acids. The CDR3 sequence: CASSYGGSENIQYF. The CDR3, as DNA: TGTGCCAGCAGTTACGGGGGGTCAGAAAACATTCAGTACTTC.

The V gene is TRBV7-9, the J gene TRBJ1-1; D gene uncertain. The CDR3 runs 16 residues. CDR1 SEHNR and CDR2 FQNEAQ come from the germline V gene (reference sequence). V gave up 2 bases and J gave up 4 bases, with 17 bases separating them. CDR3 in amino acids: CASSLKRPGEATEAFF. Written as DNA, the CDR3 is TGTGCCAGCAGCTTAAAAAGGCCTGGAGAGGCCACTGAAGCTTTCTTT.

This clone was recorded once. The J gene is TRBJ2-5, the V gene TRBV5-6; maybe TRBD1 (6 bases). Trimming pared 0 bases from V and 5 bases from J, leaving 11 bases between. Germline values: CDR1 SGHDT, CDR2 YYEEEE. The CDR3 is made up of 14 amino acids. The CDR3 is CASSLGSRGETQYF. CDR3 coding DNA: TGTGCCAGCAGCTTGGGATCCAGGGGTGAGACCCAGTACTTC.

J is TRBJ2-5 and V is TRBV5-1, with 8 bases fitting TRBD2. The CDR3 length is 14 residues. V gave up 2 bases and J gave up 1 base; unmatched junction bases: 1. Germline assignment: CDR1 SGHRS and CDR2 YFSETQ. The DNA of the CDR3 is TGCGCCAGCAGCTTTAGCGGGGCCCAAGAGACCCAGTACTTC. Protein: CASSFSGAQETQYF.

The chain combines TRBV5-1 with TRBJ1-1; 10 nucleotides agree with TRBD1. This CDR3 has 14 amino acids. The V and J ends lost 4 bases and 6 bases, in that order; junction bases with no gene match: 6. CDR1 is SGHRS, CDR2 YFSETQ, per germline. In DNA form, the CDR3 reads TGCGCCAGCAGCCCCGGGGGGACAGGGGCTGAAGCTTTCTTT. It translates to CASSPGGTGAEAFF.

This chain connects TRBV27 to TRBJ1-6; 7 bases fit TRBD1. The CDR3 totals 17 residues. Germline loops: CDR1 MNHEY, CDR2 SMNVEV (reference sequence). Trimming at V came to 4 bases and at J to 6 bases, leaving 12 bases not matched to a gene. Here the CDR3 DNA reads TGTGCCAGCAGTTCTCACCGGCCCGGGACAGTTAATTCACCCCTCCACTTT. This sequence encodes CASSSHRPGTVNSPLHF.

V and J are TRBV7-2 and TRBJ1-3; D gene ambiguous. The germline V and J ends were trimmed by 5 bases and 0 bases, with 5 bases remaining between them. Germline V lookup: CDR1 SGHTA, CDR2 FQGNSA. This CDR3 is 13 amino acids long. CDR3 residues: CASSPNSGNTIYF. In nucleotides, the CDR3 is TGTGCCAGCAGCCCAAACTCTGGAAACACCATATATTTT. Supplemented by reference TRBV7-2 and TRBJ1-3, the full variable domain reads GAGVSQSPSNKVTEKGKDVELRCDPISGHTALYWYRQSLGQGLEFLIYFQGNSAPDKSGLPSDRFSAERTGGSVSTLTIQRTQQEDSAVYLCASSPNSGNTIYFGEGSWLTVV.